This T cell receptor beta chain was identified during a study of type 1 regulatory T cells. Overall study: T-allo10 is an in vitro-generated, Tr1-enriched CD4 T cell product specific for alloantigen.

Germline V lookup: CDR1 KGHDR, CDR2 SFDVKD. The CDR3 is 15 residues long. Trimming cost V 6 bases and J 0 bases, with 10 bases left between them. TCRdb independently ran MiXCR on the reads; one entry per CDR3 protein. This table has about 42,000 distinct CDR3 sequences, about 12% appearing once. This clonotype has a handful of counts. Its specificity is unknown. This chain joins TRBV24-1 and TRBJ2-2; possible D gene TRBD1, 5 bases. This TCR was sampled from a human donor in good health. The specimen sequenced was cultured non-Tr1 T cells, either the whole culture or a sorted T cell fraction (not recorded which). The CDR3 DNA reads as TGTGCCACCAGTATATCAGGGACGAACACCGGGGAGCTGTTTTTT. Its protein product is CATSISGTNTGELFF.